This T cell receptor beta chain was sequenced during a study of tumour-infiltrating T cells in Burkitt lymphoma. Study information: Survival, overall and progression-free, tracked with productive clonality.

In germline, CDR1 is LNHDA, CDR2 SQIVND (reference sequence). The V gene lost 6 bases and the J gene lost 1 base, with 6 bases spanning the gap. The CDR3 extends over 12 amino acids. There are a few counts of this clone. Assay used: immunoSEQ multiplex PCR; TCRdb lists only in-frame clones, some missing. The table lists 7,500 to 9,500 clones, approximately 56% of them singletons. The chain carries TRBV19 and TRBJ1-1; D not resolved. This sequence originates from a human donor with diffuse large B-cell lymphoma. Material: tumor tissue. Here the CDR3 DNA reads TGTGCCAGTAGCCTGGGGAACACTGAAGCTTTCTTT. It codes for CASSLGNTEAFF.